This TCR beta chain emerged from a study of identical twins. Template switching (which added a universal primer site) was used, and cDNA carried unique molecular identifiers. In TCRdb, the 5' RACE reads were re-called with MiXCR into one record per CDR3 protein. The sample records a few hundred thousand distinct CDR3 sequences, 9% to 10% being singletons. About this clonotype itself: Its cognate antigen is unknown.

The length of the CDR3 is 15 residues. CDR1 is SGHRS, CDR2 YFSETQ, per germline. Trimming took off 0 bases at V and 5 bases at J, with 14 bases between the two ends. Study-level points and caveats: Not following the same donors, the study drew its conclusions from cross-sectional statistical analysis. Fewer insertions were carried by abundant cord blood beta clonotypes, but none was seen in memory repertoires.

This same sample was also taken into another study, of yellow fever vaccine responses in identical twins.

Input material: PBMCs. The V and J genes are TRBV5-1 and TRBJ2-5, with D perhaps matching TRBD2 (6 bases). The source is a woman between 18 and 30 years old in good health. The CDR3 loop reads CASSLGRGKGETQYF. In DNA, the CDR3 is TGCGCCAGCAGCTTGGGCCGCGGGAAGGGGGAGACCCAGTACTTC.